The 4 T cell receptor beta chains listed next were all sequenced from one sample in a study of blood T cell dynamics during melanoma immunotherapy. This sample's time point: pre-treatment baseline. Assay: immunoSEQ multiplex PCR; the TCRdb copy retains only in-frame clones and omits some. The table includes approximately 10,000 clones, 86% detected once. Sequencing was performed on blood, taken from a patient treated with checkpoint blockade. The receptors were sampled from a human donor with melanoma.

The V call is TRBV28, the J call TRBJ1-5, with 7 bases fitting TRBD1. V was pared by 5 bases and J by 6 bases, with 13 bases of the junction left unmatched. The CDR3 loop spans 16 amino acids. Germline-derived CDR1 and CDR2 are MDHEN and SYDVKM. The CDR3 region has the DNA TGTGCCAGCAGTCCCGACCGAGGGGGCAGGGTTCAGCCCCAGCATTTT. Protein product: CASSPDRGGRVQPQHF.

The chain uses TRBV19 and TRBJ2-3; D may correspond to TRBD1 or TRBD2 (5 bases each). Germline values: CDR1 LNHDA, CDR2 SQIVND (reference sequence). This CDR3 has 15 residues. Trimming shortened V by 3 bases and J by 3 bases, and 13 bases separated the two germline ends. CDR3 bases: TGTGCCAGTAGTATCCCTGGGGCGGGTACAGATACGCAGTATTTT. Amino acids: CASSIPGAGTDTQYF.

The chain uses TRBV28 and TRBJ2-7; 13 bases fit TRBD2. V dropped 6 bases and J dropped 0; count of bases not matched to a gene: 14. The CDR3 extends over 19 amino acids. Germline lookup yields CDR1 MDHEN and CDR2 SYDVKM. The CDR3: CASRFSGLAGTSGSYEQYF. CDR3 DNA: TGTGCCAGCAGATTTTCGGGACTAGCGGGAACATCGGGCTCCTACGAGCAGTACTTC.

V is TRBV5-1 and J is TRBJ1-4; 7 nucleotides align to TRBD1. This CDR3 is 15 amino acids long. The germline V gene encodes CDR1 SGHRS and CDR2 YFSETQ. V lost 2 bases and J lost 6; bases outside the gene matches: 7. In DNA form, the CDR3 reads TGCGCCAGCAGCTTTGCCGGGACAGCGGATGAAAAACTGTTTTTT. Translating it yields CASSFAGTADEKLFF.